This T cell receptor (beta chain) was found in a study of metastatic and nonmetastatic thyroid tumors (TCRdb year 2020). Background on the whole study: Repertoires were compared across peripheral blood and tumor or nodule tissue samples from malignant and benign thyroid patients. Results the study describes overall, beyond this receptor: In both blood and tumor samples, malignant tumors were reported to have significantly higher TCR beta diversity than benign nodules.

V lost 11 bases and J lost 0 bases; the stretch between them is 11 bases long. Counted from cysteine to phenylalanine, this CDR3 has 13 amino acids. The only DNA kept is the CDR3, 39 bases in frame from the first base. Via the germline V gene, CDR1 is MNHNS and CDR2 SASEGT. The library was obtained by PCR. Sequenced on an Illumina HiSeq 4000. High-throughput sequencing was used to profile the TCR beta-chain CDR3 region of each patient. Regarding the original processing steps: The researchers built a classifier to tell apart papillary thyroid cancer patients with distant metastasis, based on CDR3 differences among clinicopathological groups. The Shannon index was used to assess repertoire diversity, and the Morisita-Horn index was used to assess tumor-blood repertoire similarity. The public reads were reanalyzed by TCRdb: fastp trimming at Q25, MiXCR alignment, in-frame beta chains only. These V and J calls derive from TCRdb rather than the authors' analysis. Recorded for this sample are 15,000 to 17,000 clones; 3.5% to 4.5% of them occurred a single time. Less than 25% of the sample is in the top ten clones.

No patient had received any treatment before thyroid surgery. Patient clinical samples collected from the early 2010s to the late 2010s were retrospectively analysed using T-cell receptor beta sequencing. This clone was detected a few times. Its antigen specificity is not known. The input lacks base qualities; no much larger clone sits a single base away. The clonotype originates from a female donor with papillary thyroid cancer or a benign thyroid nodule (not recorded which). Some clones in this sample may be carry-over from other donors' samples. The chain is encoded by TRBV6-1 joined to TRBJ1-5; tentative D gene TRBD1, with 5 bases matching. Input material: tumor tissue. The nucleotides read TGTGCCGGCGCAGGGACTAGCAATCAGCCCCAGCATTTT. This sequence encodes CAGAGTSNQPQHF.